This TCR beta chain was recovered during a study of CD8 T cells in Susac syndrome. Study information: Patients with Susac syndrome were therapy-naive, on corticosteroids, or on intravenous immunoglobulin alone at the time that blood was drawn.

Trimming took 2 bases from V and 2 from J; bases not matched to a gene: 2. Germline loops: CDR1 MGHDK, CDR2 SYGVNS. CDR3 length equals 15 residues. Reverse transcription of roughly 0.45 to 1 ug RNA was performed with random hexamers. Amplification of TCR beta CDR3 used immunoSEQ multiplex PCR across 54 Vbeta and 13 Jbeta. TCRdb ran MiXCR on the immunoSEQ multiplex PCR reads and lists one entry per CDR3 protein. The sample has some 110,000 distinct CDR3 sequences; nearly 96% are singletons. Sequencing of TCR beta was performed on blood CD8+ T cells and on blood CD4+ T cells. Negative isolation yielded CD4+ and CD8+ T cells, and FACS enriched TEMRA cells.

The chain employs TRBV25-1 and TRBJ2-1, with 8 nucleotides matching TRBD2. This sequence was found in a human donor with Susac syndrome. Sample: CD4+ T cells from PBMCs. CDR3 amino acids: CASSETGGAYNEQFF. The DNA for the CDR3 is TGTGCCAGCAGTGAAACCGGGGGGGCCTACAATGAGCAGTTCTTC.